The 19 T cell receptor beta chains reported below all come from one sample, sequenced in a study of HIV-infected children after antiretroviral therapy interruption. Sample treatment: PENTA 11 planned treatment interruption arm or continuous ART arm. A 3' RACE protocol on RNA, with unique molecular identifiers, produced the TCR library. One entry per CDR3 protein, called by TCRdb with MiXCR from the 3' RACE reads. Of about 89,000 distinct CDR3 sequences listed, about 6.3% are singletons. This material consisted of CD45RA+ CD4+ T cells from PBMCs, pooled from several time points, taken from a donor given antiretroviral therapy, either interrupted or continuous. Subset: naive CD4+ CD45RA+ CD45RO- T cells. These receptors all come from a pool of human donors with HIV.

This clonotype was seen a few times. V and J are TRBV29-1 and TRBJ1-1; D remains ambiguous. Germline assignment: CDR1 SQVTM and CDR2 ANQGSEA. The CDR3 has 15 amino acids. Trimming left V 4 bases short and J 2 bases short, with 17 bases between. CDR3 in amino acids: CSVGLEAQKNTEAFF. The CDR3 DNA reads as TGCAGCGTTGGCCTCGAGGCCCAGAAAAACACTGAAGCTTTCTTT.

This clonotype was recorded many times. One junction end does not reproduce the germline sequence, and a read error may be involved. The V call is TRBV30, the J call TRBJ2-5, with 12 bases fitting TRBD2. This CDR3 is built from 11 residues. Germline assignment: CDR1 GTSNPN and CDR2 SVGIG (reference sequence). Written as DNA, the CDR3 is TGCTCACTAGCGGGAGGAGAGACCCAGTACTTC. It yields the protein CSLAGGETQYF.

This clonotype was seen ten or more times. This sequence joins TRBV28 and TRBJ2-3; TRBD1 aligns across 10 bases. The CDR3 is 19 amino acids. Germline V gene sequence: CDR1 MDHEN, CDR2 SYDVKM. Losses at the gene ends were 2 bases for V and 0 bases for J; bases not matched to a gene: 11. CDR3 DNA sequence: TGTGCCAGCAGTTTAAACGGACAGGGGGGATCCTACAGCACAGATACGCAGTATTTT. It yields the protein CASSLNGQGGSYSTDTQYF.

There are a few counts of this clonotype. The gene calls are TRBV7-8 and TRBJ2-5; D may be TRBD2 (6 bases). CDR1 and CDR2 from the germline V gene are SGHVS and FQNEAQ. The V end lost 6 bases, the J end lost 0 bases, and 8 bases lay between the germline ends. This CDR3 is built from 13 residues. CDR3 protein: CASSRGDQETQYF. As DNA, the CDR3 is TGTGCCAGCAGTCGCGGGGACCAAGAGACCCAGTACTTC.

In its sample, this clonotype was seen many times. The chain carries TRBV7-8 and TRBJ2-7, with D tentatively TRBD1 (6 bases). CDR3 length equals 14 residues. The V end was cut by 5 bases, the J end by 7 bases, with 18 bases between. The germline gives CDR1 SGHVS, CDR2 FQNEAQ. The CDR3 DNA reads TGTGCCAGCAGCCCCCGTGGACAGCCGAGGGAGCAGTACTTC. This translates into CASSPRGQPREQYF. The full variable domain, its missing parts supplied by reference TRBV7-8 and TRBJ2-7, is GAGVSQSPRYKVAKRGQDVALRCDPISGHVSLFWYQQALGQGPEFLTYFQNEAQLDKSGLPSDRFFAERPEGSVSTLKIQRTQQEDSAVYLCASSPRGQPREQYFGPGTRLTVT.

This chain connects TRBV5-4 to TRBJ2-5; unclear D gene. V lost 0 bases to trimming and J lost 4 bases, with 7 bases between them. Germline CDR1 SGHNT, CDR2 YYREEE (reference sequence). The CDR3 is 13 residues long. The CDR3 DNA sequence: TGTGCCAGCAGCTTGGATTTCGGAGAGACCCAGTACTTC. This gives the protein CASSLDFGETQYF.

The chain is built from TRBV20-1 and TRBJ1-4; D might be TRBD1 (5 bases). Germline V gives CDR1 DFQATT, CDR2 SNEGSKA (reference sequence). The ends were cut back, 1 base at V and 8 bases at J, with 14 bases in the middle. CDR3 length: 14 amino acids. The CDR3 sequence: CSARGGQGGEKLFF. Here the CDR3 DNA reads TGCAGTGCTAGAGGAGGTCAGGGAGGAGAAAAACTGTTTTTT.

This clonotype has at least ten counts. The chain employs TRBV12-3 or TRBV12-4 and TRBJ1-6, with a possible D match to TRBD1 (5 bases). The CDR3 sequence is 13 residues long. Deletions cut 3 bases from V and 9 bases from J, with 9 bases between. The CDR3 loop is CASSLRGGSPLHF. The CDR3 bases are TGTGCCAGCAGTTTGAGGGGTGGTTCACCCCTCCACTTT.

The sample holds a few counts of this clonotype. The chain joins TRBV3-1 to TRBJ2-3; D call uncertain. The length of the CDR3 is 16 residues. Germline V lookup: CDR1 LGHDT, CDR2 YNNKEL (reference sequence). Deletions cut 0 bases from V and 1 base from J, with 11 bases between. The CDR3 reads CASSQDYGLRTDTQYF. Written as DNA, the CDR3 is TGTGCCAGCAGCCAAGATTATGGGCTGCGCACAGATACGCAGTATTTT.

This chain's CDR3 is CSAQMDRGFGYTF. The CDR3 bases are TGCAGTGCTCAGATGGACAGGGGGTTTGGCTACACCTTC. The J gene is TRBJ1-2, the V gene TRBV20-1; 10 nucleotides line up with TRBD1. V was pared by 5 bases and J by 7 bases, with 7 bases of the junction left unmatched. This CDR3 contains 13 residues. Germline CDR1 and CDR2: DFQATT and SNEGSKA (reference sequence).

This clonotype was detected many times. V and J are TRBV5-6 and TRBJ1-1; D uncertain. V lost 0 bases, J lost 1 base, and 4 bases lay in between. CDR3 length: 13 amino acids. CDR1 SGHDT and CDR2 YYEEEE come from the germline V gene. The CDR3 sequence: CASSLVRNTEAFF. In DNA, the CDR3 is TGTGCCAGCAGCTTGGTCAGGAACACTGAAGCTTTCTTT.

Ten or more counts support this clonotype. The chain employs TRBV29-1 and TRBJ1-4, with D unresolved. The germline CDR1 and CDR2 sequences are SQVTM and ANQGSEA. The V end was cut by 4 bases, the J end by 4 bases, with 7 bases between. This CDR3 region has 12 residues. CDR3: CSVGELNEKLFF. As DNA, the CDR3 is TGCAGCGTTGGGGAGCTTAATGAAAAACTGTTTTTT.

This clonotype was counted ten times or more. V and J are TRBV20-1 and TRBJ1-5; D may be TRBD1 (5 bases). CDR1 is DFQATT, CDR2 SNEGSKA, per germline (reference sequence). The length of the CDR3 is 13 residues. V lost 6 bases and J lost 5, with 14 bases in between. For the CDR3, the DNA is TGCAGTGCCCTACAGACAGTCGATCAGCCCCAGCATTTT. It is translated as CSALQTVDQPQHF.

The chain combines TRBV20-1 with TRBJ2-7, with TRBD1 matching over 7 bases. This CDR3 contains 14 residues. Unmatched junction bases numbered 10, after V lost 7 bases and J lost 1 base. The germline gives CDR1 DFQATT, CDR2 SNEGSKA (reference sequence). The chain's CDR3 is CSGNRDSNSYEQYF. The CDR3, as DNA: TGCAGTGGTAACCGGGACAGCAATTCCTACGAGCAGTACTTC.

This clonotype has ten or more counts. The chain recombines TRBV19 with TRBJ2-3; 10 nucleotides agree with TRBD2. The germline CDR1 and CDR2 sequences are LNHDA and SQIVND (reference sequence). This CDR3 has 15 residues. The J segment lost 3 bases and the V segment lost 6 bases, leaving 6 bases of the junction unmatched. The CDR3 DNA follows: TGTGCCAGTAGAAGCGGGAGGGTGGAGACAGATACGCAGTATTTT. Translation: CASRSGRVETDTQYF.

This clonotype came up many times. The chain employs TRBV6-5 and TRBJ1-5, with a weak D call TRBD1 (6 bases). V was trimmed by 0 bases and J by 7 bases, leaving 10 bases between them. This CDR3 is 14 amino acids long. Per germline, CDR1 MNHEY and CDR2 SVGAGI. The CDR3 spells CASSYSGGWQPQHF. DNA of the CDR3: TGTGCCAGCAGTTACTCTGGGGGCTGGCAGCCCCAGCATTTT.

The table lists this clonotype with a few counts. The chain carries TRBV27 and TRBJ1-2; 11 bases map to TRBD1. The CDR3 totals 15 residues. The trim removed 3 bases at V and 6 bases at J, leaving 6 bases unmatched. Germline V gene sequence: CDR1 MNHEY, CDR2 SMNVEV (reference sequence). The CDR3 nucleotides are TGTGCCAGCAGTTTGGAGGACAGGGGGCGGAATGGCTACACCTTC. Translation gives CASSLEDRGRNGYTF.

V gene TRBV19 combines with J gene TRBJ2-2; 12 bases agree with TRBD1. The length of the CDR3 is 14 residues. The trim removed 10 bases at V and 6 bases at J, leaving 6 bases unmatched. Germline V CDR1 and CDR2: LNHDA, SQIVND (reference sequence). This chain's CDR3 is CATGTGGAPGELFF. For the CDR3, the DNA is TGTGCCACCGGGACAGGGGGCGCCCCCGGGGAGCTGTTTTTT.

In its sample, this clonotype was seen many times. The V call is TRBV19, the J call TRBJ2-7; a weak D match, TRBD1 (5 bases). Trimming cost V 3 bases and J 4 bases, with 10 bases left between them. This CDR3 has 13 amino acids. The V gene's germline CDR1 is LNHDA and CDR2 SQIVND (reference sequence). CDR3 sequence reads: CASSIDRNYEQYF. The CDR3 region has the DNA TGTGCCAGTAGTATCGACAGAAATTACGAGCAGTACTTC. Complete variable domain (other parts from reference TRBV19 and TRBJ2-7): DGGITQSPKYLFRKEGQNVTLSCEQNLNHDAMYWYRQDPGQGLRLIYYSQIVNDFQKGDIAEGYSVSREKKESFPLTVTSAQKNPTAFYLCASSIDRNYEQYFGPGTRLTVT.